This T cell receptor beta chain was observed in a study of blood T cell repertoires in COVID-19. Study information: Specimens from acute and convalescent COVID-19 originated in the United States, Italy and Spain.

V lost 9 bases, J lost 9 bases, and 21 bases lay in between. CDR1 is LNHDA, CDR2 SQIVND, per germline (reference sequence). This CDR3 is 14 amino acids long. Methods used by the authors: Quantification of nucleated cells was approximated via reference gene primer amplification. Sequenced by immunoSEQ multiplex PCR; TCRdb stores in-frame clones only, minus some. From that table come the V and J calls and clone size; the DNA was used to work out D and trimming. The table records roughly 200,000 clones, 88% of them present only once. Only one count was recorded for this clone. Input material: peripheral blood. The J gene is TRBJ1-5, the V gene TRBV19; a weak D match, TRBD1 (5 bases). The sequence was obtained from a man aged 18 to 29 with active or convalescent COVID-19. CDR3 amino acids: CASLTSHGGTPQHF. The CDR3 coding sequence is TGTGCCAGCCTTACGTCGCACGGAGGGACGCCCCAGCATTTT.